This TCR beta chain was documented in a study of shared clonotypes between healthy human individuals. General study results and limits: Memory subsets generally showed lower estimated richness than naive subsets.

This clone came up a few times. The antigen is unknown. CDR1 is SGHAT, CDR2 FQDESV, per germline (reference sequence). CDR3 size: 14 residues. The V end lost 1 base, the J end lost 2 bases, and 7 bases lay between the germline ends. It was across several immunoSEQ plates that each subset's genomic DNA was evenly split. Generated by immunoSEQ multiplex PCR, the TCRdb table keeps only in-frame clones and is missing some. In the table there are over 850,000 clones, around three quarters of which are singletons. Only Caucasian adults living in Nashville, Tennessee made up the donor group. J is TRBJ2-3 and V is TRBV11-1; D remains unclear. The sequenced sample consisted of memory CD4+ T cells from PBMCs. Noted subset: CD45RA-negative fraction. The clonotype originates from a young man in good health. Some clones in this sample may be carry-over from other donors' samples. DNA for the CDR3: TGTGCCAGCAGCTTAGGCCCCTACACAGATACGCAGTATTTT. Amino acid sequence: CASSLGPYTDTQYF.